The clone carrying this T cell receptor (beta chain) has a handful of counts. The antigen is undetermined. Mismatch with germline at one junction end may stem from a read error. This entry comes from a study of T cells in Graves' hyperthyroidism and ophthalmopathy. Study findings and constraints: Ophthalmopathy prediction by the model preceded onset by a median about 6 months.

RNA transcripts gave rise to amplified TCR beta CDR3 regions. RT-PCR in the first round (using the HTBI primer set) targeted the TCR CDR3. A single record per CDR3 protein comes from TCRdb applying MiXCR to the multiplex PCR reads. This table has about half a million distinct CDR3 sequences, about 20% appearing once. Hyperthyroidism of Graves' type that showed no ophthalmopathy progression within 18 months was stable. Disease duration under 2 months; hyperthyroidism patients were aged 18 to 65. Uncontrolled infection, other autoimmune disease, pregnancy or lactation barred patients from enrollment. The CDR3 runs to 13 residues. CDR1 is KGHDR, CDR2 SFDVKD, per germline.

V usage is TRBV24-1 and J usage is TRBJ2-5, with 9 bases that match TRBD2. This sequence was found in a man aged 18-30 years with Graves' hyperthyroidism. The sequenced material came from blood. DNA of the CDR3: TGTGCCACCAGTGATTTGGGCGGGGGGGTTCGAAACTTC. Translating it yields CATSDLGGGVRNF.